What follows are 20 T cell receptor beta chains derived from one specimen sequenced in a study of patients and donors after allogeneic stem cell transplantation. TCRdb re-called the RT-PCR reads through MiXCR, storing one row per CDR3 protein. The sample carries roughly 880,000 distinct CDR3 sequences, around 17% recorded once. The sequencing sample was made of blood, either unsorted or a sorted T cell fraction (not recorded which). The receptors were sampled from a human donor who was either an allogeneic HSCT recipient or a stem cell or donor lymphocyte infusion donor (not recorded which). It is not recorded whose cells these are; they may come from a transplant donor.

The V gene is TRBV9, the J gene TRBJ2-1; 13 positions match TRBD2. The germline V gene has CDR1 SGDLS and CDR2 YYNGEE. The junction had 5 bases not matched to a gene; V was cut back by 0 bases and J by 8 bases. This CDR3 is 16 amino acids long. CDR3 bases: TGTGCCAGCAGCGTAGTGGGGACTAGCGGGGCGGATGAGCAGTTCTTC. This translates into CASSVVGTSGADEQFF.

This clonotype showed up many times. The chain links TRBV20-1 to TRBJ2-2; D unclear. This CDR3 region has 12 residues. The germline V gene encodes CDR1 DFQATT and CDR2 SNEGSKA (reference sequence). Trimming shortened V by 5 bases and J by 7 bases, and 11 bases separated the two germline ends. The chain's CDR3 is CSAPRPIGELFF. CDR3 DNA sequence: TGCAGTGCTCCCCGTCCCATCGGGGAGCTGTTTTTT.

In nucleotides, the CDR3 is TGTGCCAGCAGCGTAACTAGCAACCCCTACAATGAGCAGTTCTTC. The encoded protein is CASSVTSNPYNEQFF. This sequence joins TRBV11-3 and TRBJ2-1; D is possibly TRBD2 (6 bases). From germline, CDR1 is SGHNT and CDR2 YENEEA. Trimming removed 5 bases from V and 2 bases from J, with 13 bases in between. The CDR3 loop spans 15 amino acids. The whole variable domain, remainder taken from reference TRBV11-3 and TRBJ2-1, is EAGVVQSPRYKIIEKKQPVAFWCNPISGHNTLYWYLQNLGQGPELLIRYENEEAVDDSQLPKDRFSAERLKGVDSTLKIQPAELGDSAVYLCASSVTSNPYNEQFFGPGTRLTVL.

CDR3 nucleotide sequence: TGTGCCAGCACCAAGGGGGGGTCAGCCGACACTGAAGCTTTCTTT. Translated, it gives CASTKGGSADTEAFF. This chain connects TRBV6-1 to TRBJ1-1, with TRBD1 as a possible D gene (6 bases). The germline V gene has CDR1 MNHNS and CDR2 SASEGT. This CDR3 spans 15 amino acids. The V and J ends lost 7 bases and 3 bases respectively, with 18 bases between them.

The V gene is TRBV9, the J gene TRBJ2-5, with D perhaps TRBD1 (5 bases). Trimming cost V 2 bases and J 5 bases, with 10 bases left between them. The germline V gene has CDR1 SGDLS and CDR2 YYNGEE. The CDR3 is 13 residues long. The CDR3 coding sequence is TGTGCCAGCAGCGTCGATAGGGGCGAGACCCAGTACTTC. It encodes CASSVDRGETQYF.

The V and J genes are TRBV3-1 and TRBJ2-3; TRBD2 agrees at 10 bases. The CDR3 spans 16 residues. After removal of 6 bases from V and 4 bases from J, the junction contained 10 bases not matched to a gene. The germline V gene has CDR1 LGHDT and CDR2 YNNKEL (reference sequence). The CDR3 spells CASSQRGGPGADTQYF. In DNA, the CDR3 is TGTGCCAGCAGTCAGCGGGGGGGCCCTGGGGCAGATACGCAGTATTTT.

V usage is TRBV7-9 and J usage is TRBJ2-1; tentatively, D is TRBD2 (6 bases). This CDR3 has 14 amino acids. V was pared by 10 bases and J by 5 bases, with 18 bases between. Per the germline V gene, CDR1 is SEHNR and CDR2 is FQNEAQ (reference sequence). The CDR3 sequence: CATASGTVNNEQFF. The CDR3 region has the DNA TGTGCCACCGCCTCCGGGACTGTGAACAATGAGCAGTTCTTC. Based on the CDR3 plus reference TRBV7-9 and TRBJ2-1, the full variable domain is DTGVSQNPRHKITKRGQNVTFRCDPISEHNRLYWYRQTLGQGPEFLTYFQNEAQLEKSRLLSDRFSAERPKGSFSTLEIQRTEQGDSAMYLCATASGTVNNEQFFGPGTRLTVL.

This clonotype was picked up many times. The genes are TRBV12-3 or TRBV12-4 and TRBJ2-1; TRBD1 is a possible D gene (5 bases). The CDR3 covers 11 residues. V dropped 3 bases and J dropped 14 bases, with 11 bases sitting between them. The CDR3 loop reads CASSFGAGKFF. The CDR3 bases are TGTGCCAGCAGTTTCGGAGCAGGGAAGTTCTTC.

This chain connects TRBV18 to TRBJ2-4; 8 bases match TRBD1. The CDR3 has 16 amino acids. V dropped 2 bases and J dropped 9; count of bases not matched to a gene: 12. Germline CDR1 is KGHSH and CDR2 is LQKENI. The CDR3 coding sequence is TGTGCCAGCTCACCAAATCTCGGACAGGGAAACATCATTCAGTACTTC. Translating gives CASSPNLGQGNIIQYF.

This clonotype was picked up a small number of times. The chain joins TRBV4-2 to TRBJ2-1; 8 bases are a match to TRBD2. This CDR3 comprises 17 residues. V was pared by 2 bases and J by 4 bases, with 10 bases of the junction left unmatched. CDR1 and CDR2 (germline): LGHNA, YNFKEQ. The CDR3 protein is CASSQKGGGTRYNEQFF. DNA of the CDR3: TGTGCCAGCAGCCAAAAAGGTGGGGGGACTAGGTACAATGAGCAGTTCTTC.

The chain uses TRBV25-1 and TRBJ2-5; D possibly corresponds to TRBD2 (5 bases). This CDR3 is 15 amino acids long. Germline CDR1 MGHDK, CDR2 SYGVNS. Trimming left V 4 bases short and J 5 bases short, with 17 bases between. CDR3 residues: CASSAGLVPAETQYF. DNA for the CDR3: TGTGCCAGCAGTGCTGGACTGGTCCCTGCGGAGACCCAGTACTTC.

This clonotype was recorded only once. The gene calls are TRBV7-9 and TRBJ1-4, with D maybe TRBD1 (5 bases). The V end was cut by 7 bases, the J end by 7 bases, with 16 bases between. This CDR3 is built from 14 residues. From germline, CDR1 is SEHNR and CDR2 FQNEAQ (reference sequence). CDR3 protein: CASTRTPGLEKLFF. CDR3 nucleotides: TGTGCCAGCACCCGGACACCGGGCCTTGAAAAACTGTTTTTT.

V is TRBV29-1 and J is TRBJ2-1; D is ambiguous. V was shortened by 1 base and J by 7 bases, with 17 bases between the two germline ends. This CDR3 contains 15 residues. Looked up from germline, CDR1 is SQVTM and CDR2 is ANQGSEA. CDR3 sequence reads: CSVEVRWPMRNEQFF. CDR3 nucleotide sequence: TGCAGCGTTGAAGTAAGATGGCCTATGCGGAATGAGCAGTTCTTC.

This clonotype was seen only a few times. V gene TRBV29-1 combines with J gene TRBJ2-5, with 7 bases that match TRBD2. V lost 4 bases to trimming and J lost 5 bases; unmatched junction nucleotides: 7. The CDR3 sequence is 13 residues long. Germline CDR1 reads SQVTM; CDR2 reads ANQGSEA. The CDR3 DNA sequence: TGCAGCGTTGGAAGAACCGGGGGGGAGACCCAGTACTTC. Encoded protein: CSVGRTGGETQYF.

The chain uses TRBV30 and TRBJ1-2; 8 nucleotides line up with TRBD1. Germline loops: CDR1 GTSNPN, CDR2 SVGIG (reference sequence). This CDR3 spans 12 amino acids. Trimming cost V 5 bases and J 4 bases; bases outside gene matches: 3. CDR3 DNA sequence: TGTGCCTGGCCCAGGGGGCCCTATGGCTACACCTTC. Residues: CAWPRGPYGYTF.

Ten or more counts support this clonotype. The junction departs from the called germline gene at one end, perhaps through a read error. The chain links TRBV5-1 to TRBJ1-2; 9 bases align to TRBD1. Germline V gene lookup returns CDR1 SGHRS and CDR2 YFSETQ. The CDR3 is made up of 14 amino acids. This CDR3 reads CASSLGQGLYGYTF. DNA for the CDR3: TGTGCCAGCAGTCTCGGACAGGGGCTCTATGGCTACACCTTC.

V and J are TRBV12-5 and TRBJ2-6, with unresolved D. Trimming left V 2 bases short and J 0 bases short, with 14 bases between. Germline CDR1 LGHNT, CDR2 FRNRAP. The CDR3 is 18 residues long. CDR3 nucleotide sequence: TGTGCTAGTGGTTTGTTCCAGTATCCACCCTCTGGGGCCAACGTCCTGACTTTC. Its translation is CASGLFQYPPSGANVLTF.

This clonotype was seen a handful of times. The V call is TRBV6-1, the J call TRBJ2-2; D may be TRBD2 (5 bases). CDR1 and CDR2 from the germline V gene are MNHNS and SASEGT. This CDR3 is built from 17 residues. Deletions cut 7 bases from V and 4 bases from J, with 22 bases between. CDR3 region: CASTQKHPGGVTGELFF. As DNA, the CDR3 is TGTGCCAGCACCCAAAAGCACCCCGGAGGCGTCACCGGGGAGCTGTTTTTT.

This clonotype has just a few counts. The chain is built from TRBV20-1 and TRBJ1-6, with D unresolved. The ends were cut back, 3 bases at V and 5 bases at J, with 5 bases in the middle. Germline loops: CDR1 DFQATT, CDR2 SNEGSKA (reference sequence). There are 12 residues in the CDR3. The DNA of the CDR3 is TGCAGTGCTAGGGGGAATAATTCACCCCTCCACTTT. Translated, it gives CSARGNNSPLHF.

This chain joins TRBV20-1 and TRBJ2-7; 7 positions agree with TRBD2. The V gene's germline CDR1 is DFQATT and CDR2 SNEGSKA (reference sequence). V was pared by 4 bases and J by 6 bases, with 9 bases of the junction left unmatched. This CDR3 is 13 amino acids long. The CDR3 DNA is TGCAGTGCTATTCGCGGGAGCAGCATCGAGCAGTACTTC. Translated, it gives CSAIRGSSIEQYF.